This T cell receptor (beta chain) comes out of a study of T cells in women clearing cervical HPV infection. As concerns this clone: The read terminates 3 residues before the CDR3 end, so the remaining end is supplied by the germline J gene.

Trimming removed 7 bases from V and 8 bases from J, with 6 bases in between. CDR3 length equals 10 residues. From germline, CDR1 is SGHRS and CDR2 YFSETQ. Using immunoSEQ multiplex PCR, the repertoire was profiled, and TCRdb retains in-frame clones only, with some absent. This repertoire includes approximately 34,000 clones. Source material: blood buffy coat. This chain uses TRBV5-1 with TRBJ1-4; D gene ambiguous. The sequence derives from a woman between 18 and 70 years old with a cervical HPV16 infection that either progressed to CIN3+ or cleared (not recorded which). The sequenced part of the CDR3 DNA is TGCGCCAGCTCCGGGGAAAAA. This codes for CASSGEK. In full, the CDR3 reads CASSGEKLFF.